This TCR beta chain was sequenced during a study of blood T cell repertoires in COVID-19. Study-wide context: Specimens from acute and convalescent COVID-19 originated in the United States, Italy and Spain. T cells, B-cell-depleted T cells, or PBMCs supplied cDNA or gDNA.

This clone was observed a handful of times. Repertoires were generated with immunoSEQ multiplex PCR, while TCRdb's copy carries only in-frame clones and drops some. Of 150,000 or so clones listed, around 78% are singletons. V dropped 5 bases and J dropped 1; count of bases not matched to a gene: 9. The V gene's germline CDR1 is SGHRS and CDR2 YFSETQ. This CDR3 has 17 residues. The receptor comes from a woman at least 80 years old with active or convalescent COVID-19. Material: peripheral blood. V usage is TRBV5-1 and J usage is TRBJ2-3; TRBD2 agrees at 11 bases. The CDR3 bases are TGCGCCAGCAGACCTCTTAGCGGGGGGGTTGGCACAGATACGCAGTATTTT. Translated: CASRPLSGGVGTDTQYF.